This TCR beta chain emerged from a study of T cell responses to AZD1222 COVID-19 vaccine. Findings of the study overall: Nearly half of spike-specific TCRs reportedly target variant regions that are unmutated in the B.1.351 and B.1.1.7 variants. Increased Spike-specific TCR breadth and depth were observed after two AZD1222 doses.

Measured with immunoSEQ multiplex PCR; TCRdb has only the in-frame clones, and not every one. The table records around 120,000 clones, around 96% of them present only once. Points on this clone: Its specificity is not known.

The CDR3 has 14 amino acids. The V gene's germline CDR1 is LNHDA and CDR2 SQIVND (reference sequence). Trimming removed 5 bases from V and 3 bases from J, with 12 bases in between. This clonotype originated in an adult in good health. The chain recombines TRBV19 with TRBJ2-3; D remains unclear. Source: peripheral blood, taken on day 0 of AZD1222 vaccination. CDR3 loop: CASSVTKATDTQYF. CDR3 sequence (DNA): TGTGCCAGTAGTGTCACTAAAGCGACAGATACGCAGTATTTT. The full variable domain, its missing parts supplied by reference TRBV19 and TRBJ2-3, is DGGITQSPKYLFRKEGQNVTLSCEQNLNHDAMYWYRQDPGQGLRLIYYSQIVNDFQKGDIAEGYSVSREKKESFPLTVTSAQKNPTAFYLCASSVTKATDTQYFGPGTRLTVL.